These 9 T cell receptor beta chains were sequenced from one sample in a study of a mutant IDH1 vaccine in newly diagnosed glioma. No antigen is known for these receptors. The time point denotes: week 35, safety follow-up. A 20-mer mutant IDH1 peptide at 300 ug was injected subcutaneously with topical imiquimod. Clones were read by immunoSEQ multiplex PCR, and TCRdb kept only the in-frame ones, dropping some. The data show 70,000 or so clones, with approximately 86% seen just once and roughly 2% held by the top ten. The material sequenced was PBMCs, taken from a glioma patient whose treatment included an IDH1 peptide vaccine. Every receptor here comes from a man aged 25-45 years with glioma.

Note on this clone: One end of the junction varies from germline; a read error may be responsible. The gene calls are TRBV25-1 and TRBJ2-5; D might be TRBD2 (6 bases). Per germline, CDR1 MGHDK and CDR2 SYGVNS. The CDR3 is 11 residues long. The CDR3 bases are TGTGCCAGCGTTCAACGGGAGACCCGGTACTTC. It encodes CASVQRETRYF.

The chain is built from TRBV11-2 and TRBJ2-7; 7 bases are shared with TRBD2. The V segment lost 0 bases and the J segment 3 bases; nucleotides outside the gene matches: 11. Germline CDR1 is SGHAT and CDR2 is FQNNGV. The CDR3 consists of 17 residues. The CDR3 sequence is CASSLDRDSGGYYEQYF. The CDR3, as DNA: TGTGCCAGCAGCTTAGATCGCGATTCGGGAGGATACTACGAGCAGTACTTC. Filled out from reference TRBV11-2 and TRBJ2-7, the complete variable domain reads EAGVAQSPRYKIIEKRQSVAFWCNPISGHATLYWYQQILGQGPKLLIQFQNNGVVDDSQLPKDRFSAERLKGVDSTLKIQPAKLEDSAVYLCASSLDRDSGGYYEQYFGPGTRLTVT.

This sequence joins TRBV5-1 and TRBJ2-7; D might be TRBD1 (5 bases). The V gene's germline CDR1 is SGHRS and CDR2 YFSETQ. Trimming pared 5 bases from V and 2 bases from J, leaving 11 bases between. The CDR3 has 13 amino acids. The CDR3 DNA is TGCGCCAGCAGATTGACAGAAGCCTACGAGCAGTACTTC. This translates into CASRLTEAYEQYF.

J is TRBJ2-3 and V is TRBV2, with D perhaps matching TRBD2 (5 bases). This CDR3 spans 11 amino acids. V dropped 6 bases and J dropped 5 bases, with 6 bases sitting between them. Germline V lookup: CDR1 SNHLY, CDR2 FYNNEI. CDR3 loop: CASRGGDTQYF. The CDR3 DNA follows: TGTGCCAGCAGAGGAGGAGATACGCAGTATTTT.

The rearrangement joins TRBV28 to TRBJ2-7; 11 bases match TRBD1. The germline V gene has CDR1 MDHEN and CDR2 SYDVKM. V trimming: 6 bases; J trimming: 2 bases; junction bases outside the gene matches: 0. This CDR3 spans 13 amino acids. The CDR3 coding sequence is TGTGCCAGCAGGGGACAGGGGGCCTACGAGCAGTACTTC. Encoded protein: CASRGQGAYEQYF.

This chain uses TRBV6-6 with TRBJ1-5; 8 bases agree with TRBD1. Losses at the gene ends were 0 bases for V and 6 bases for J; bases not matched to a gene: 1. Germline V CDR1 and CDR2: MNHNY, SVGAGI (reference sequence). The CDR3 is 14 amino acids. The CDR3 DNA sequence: TGTGCCAGCAGTTACTCGACAGGGGCTCAGCCCCAGCATTTT. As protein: CASSYSTGAQPQHF.

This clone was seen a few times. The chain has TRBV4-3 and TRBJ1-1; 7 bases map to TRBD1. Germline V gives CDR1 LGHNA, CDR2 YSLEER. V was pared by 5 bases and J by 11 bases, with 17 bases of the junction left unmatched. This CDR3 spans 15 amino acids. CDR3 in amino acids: CASSEGARGAFWAFF. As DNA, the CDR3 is TGCGCCAGCAGCGAGGGGGCCAGGGGCGCGTTTTGGGCTTTCTTT.

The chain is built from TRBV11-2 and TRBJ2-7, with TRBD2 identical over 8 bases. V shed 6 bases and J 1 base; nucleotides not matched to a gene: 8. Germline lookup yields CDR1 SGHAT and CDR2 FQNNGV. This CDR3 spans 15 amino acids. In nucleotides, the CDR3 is TGTGCCAGCAGTCACACCGGGACTAGATCCTACGAGCAGTACTTC. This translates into CASSHTGTRSYEQYF.

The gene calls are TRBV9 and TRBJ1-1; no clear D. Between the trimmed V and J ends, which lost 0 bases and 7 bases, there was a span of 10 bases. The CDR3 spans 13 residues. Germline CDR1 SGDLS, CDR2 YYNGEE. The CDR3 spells CASSVATGSEAFF. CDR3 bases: TGTGCCAGCAGCGTAGCTACGGGGAGTGAAGCTTTCTTT.